This TCR beta chain was obtained from a study of CD8+ T cells in alopecia areata. In each case, RNA was isolated and then reverse transcribed into cDNA as the sequencing template. Assay used: immunoSEQ multiplex PCR; TCRdb lists only in-frame clones, some missing. Altogether about 69,000 clones are present, roughly 60% being singletons, with the ten largest covering under 20%. V lost 4 bases, J lost 2 bases, and 17 bases lay in between. There are 16 residues in the CDR3. Per the germline V gene, CDR1 is SGHDT and CDR2 is YYEEEE. J is TRBJ2-3 and V is TRBV5-6; D remains ambiguous. The sequencing used CD8+ T cells sorted from blood, collected at week 0. This TCR derives from a human donor with alopecia areata. The CDR3 bases are TGTGCCAGCAGCCGCGGTGTGGCAGGTCCCACAGATACGCAGTATTTT. Amino acids: CASSRGVAGPTDTQYF.